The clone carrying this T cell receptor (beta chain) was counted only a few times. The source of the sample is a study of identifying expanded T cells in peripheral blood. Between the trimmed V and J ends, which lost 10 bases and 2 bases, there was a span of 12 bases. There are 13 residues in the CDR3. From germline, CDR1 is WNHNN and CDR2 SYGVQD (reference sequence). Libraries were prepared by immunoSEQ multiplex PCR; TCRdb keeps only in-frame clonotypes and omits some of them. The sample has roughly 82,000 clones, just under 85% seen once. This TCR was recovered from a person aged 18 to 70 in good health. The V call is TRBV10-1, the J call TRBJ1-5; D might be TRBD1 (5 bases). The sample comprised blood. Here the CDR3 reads CAISGLGNQPQHF. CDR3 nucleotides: TGCGCCATCTCAGGGTTGGGCAATCAGCCCCAGCATTTT.